The entry below describes one T cell receptor beta chain. The clone's antigen remains unknown. No much larger clonotype is one base removed from it; base qualities were not supplied. The record originates from a study of blood T cells in healthy people across ages (dated by TCRdb to about 2015). Study-level background: In model experiments, template switching captured about one uniquely barcoded TCR beta cDNA molecule for every two T cells. The study measured age-related changes in TCR beta repertoire diversity using deep sequencing normalized with unique cDNA molecular identifiers. The donors were split into four age groups: young (average about 16 years), middle-aged (nearly 40), aged (roughly 60) and long-lived (approximately 80). To avoid experimental bias, donors of different ages were distributed randomly across sequencing lanes. Using the same blood draw, the study looked at two additional independent replicas of 1 million unique cDNA reads for two donors, one aged 18 to 30 and the other aged 80 or older.

Receptor libraries were prepared by 5' RACE. A second roughly 7 to 11 cycle PCR used a sample-barcoded 5' primer and a J-beta primer mix. Each TCR beta cDNA molecule received a unique molecular identifier from a template-switch 5' adaptor carrying 12 random nucleotides. Each sample yielded at least 3 million CDR3-containing paired-end reads. First-strand cDNA was synthesized from all RNA with the Mint cDNA synthesis kit, primed by a TRBC-specific oligonucleotide. Following uracil-DNA glycosylase treatment, a first 18-cycle PCR with universal primers M1SS and BC2_uni_R was performed on all cDNA. As for how the authors treated the data: Normalization of each sample was performed by random selection of 1 million high-quality reads, each carrying a distinct molecular identifier. Reads sharing molecular identifiers were discarded rather than binned into consensus sequences. MiTCR, run with a Q25 quality threshold and the strictest error-elimination algorithm, handled CDR3 identification, clonotype clustering and error correction. A nonparametric unseen species model using Euler transformation provided a lower-bound estimate of total TCR beta diversity. The public reads were run again by TCRdb, first through fastp at Q25 and then through MiXCR, and only productive beta chains were kept. Each entry merges the rows of one CDR3 protein and shows their most common DNA and genes. V and J calls and clone size were set by TCRdb, not the authors. The sample table lists around 1,900,000 distinct CDR3 sequences, about 39% of them with a count of one. The ten largest clones capture 23% of the sample.

The roughly 39 donors, aged about 6 to 95 years, were systemically healthy Caucasian individuals from Russia. Ten milliliters of peripheral blood were drawn from each donor into EDTA-treated Vacutainer tubes. Ficoll-Paque density-gradient centrifugation was used to isolate PBMCs, with at least 6.5 million obtained per sample. Trizol reagent was used to extract total RNA from the PBMCs, yielding at least 5 micrograms per sample. The percentages of naive CD45RAhigh/CD27high T cells were determined by flow cytometry on a PBMC aliquot from every donor. Trimming at the junction amounts to 4 bases on V and 1 base on J, and the germline ends lie 11 bases apart. From cysteine to phenylalanine, the CDR3 is 14 amino acids long. Only the CDR3 region is kept as DNA, spanning 42 bases read in frame from base 1. The germline V gene supplies CDR1 SGDLS and CDR2 YYNGEE. Study-level results and caveats: Estimates of total diversity based on one million sequenced T cells were regarded as lower bounds and as underestimates. Compared with the aged group, the long-lived group had more naive CD4+ T cells, fewer expanded clones and increased TCR diversity, a pattern suggesting age selection. Conclusive comparison of naive and antigen-experienced compartments was prevented by the profiling of bulk unsorted PBMCs. As age increased, observed TCR beta diversity per million T cells dropped in a roughly linear way, and a significant reduction was already evident by age 40. The CMV infection status of donors was not known, potentially confounding age-related changes in expanded clonotypes. A strong correlation was found between observed TCR beta diversity and the percentage of naive T cells measured by flow cytometry.

The receptor chain draws on TRBV9 and TRBJ1-1; a confident D gene designation cannot be given. Sequencing used blood. This TCR came from a human donor in good health. CDR3 protein: CASSPPGANTEAFF. The DNA sequence reads TGTGCCAGCAGCCCTCCGGGAGCGAACACTGAAGCTTTCTTT.